This T cell receptor beta chain is from a study of cytomegalovirus exposure and HLA in healthy donors. Worth noting for this clone: Its cognate antigen is unknown.

This CDR3 has 14 residues. Germline lookup yields CDR1 MRHNA and CDR2 SNTAGT. Trimming shortened V by 3 bases and J by 8 bases, and 16 bases separated the two germline ends. Researchers ran the PCR with 60 Vbeta and 13 Jbeta primers. Using immunoSEQ multiplex PCR, the repertoire was profiled, and TCRdb retains in-frame clones only, with some absent. The sample contains approximately 54,000 clones, 82% of which appear only once. Whole-study results and caveats: In a later analysis, productive TCRs from donors in an Asian-associated ancestry cluster reportedly carried fewer N-insertions than the cohort mean. Rare TCR sequences predominated, though certain public TCRs were found in many donors. Sequencing probably produced one cluster of sequence variants that were highly shared.

The TCR was taken from a young woman in good health and CMV-seronegative. The specimen sequenced was PBMCs. The chain has TRBV6-4 and TRBJ1-2; tentative D call: TRBD1 (6 bases). CDR3 region: CASSEIQGEKGYTF. The CDR3 nucleotides are TGTGCCAGCAGTGAGATACAGGGTGAAAAGGGCTACACCTTC.